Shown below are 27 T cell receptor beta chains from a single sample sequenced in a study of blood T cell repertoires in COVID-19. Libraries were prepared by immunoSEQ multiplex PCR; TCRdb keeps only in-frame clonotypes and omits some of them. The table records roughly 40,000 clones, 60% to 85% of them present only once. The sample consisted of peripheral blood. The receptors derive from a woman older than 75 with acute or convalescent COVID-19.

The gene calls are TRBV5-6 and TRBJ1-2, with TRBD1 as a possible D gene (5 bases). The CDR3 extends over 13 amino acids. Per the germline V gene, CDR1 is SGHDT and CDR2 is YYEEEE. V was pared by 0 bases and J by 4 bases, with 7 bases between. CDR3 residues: CASSLVDTYGYTF. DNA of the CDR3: TGTGCCAGCAGCTTGGTGGACACCTATGGCTACACCTTC.

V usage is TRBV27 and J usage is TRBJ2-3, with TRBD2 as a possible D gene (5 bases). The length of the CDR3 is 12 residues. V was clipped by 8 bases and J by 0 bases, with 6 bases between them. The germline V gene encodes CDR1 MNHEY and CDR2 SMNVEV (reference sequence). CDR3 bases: TGTGCCAGCGGGAGTAGCACAGATACGCAGTATTTT. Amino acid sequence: CASGSSTDTQYF.

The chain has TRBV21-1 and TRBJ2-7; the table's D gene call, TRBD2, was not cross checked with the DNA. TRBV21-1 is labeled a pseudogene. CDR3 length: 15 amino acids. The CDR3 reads CASSKGTPQDCEQYF. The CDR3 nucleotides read TGTGCCAGCAGCAAAGGAACACCTCAGGACTGCGAGCAGTACTTC.

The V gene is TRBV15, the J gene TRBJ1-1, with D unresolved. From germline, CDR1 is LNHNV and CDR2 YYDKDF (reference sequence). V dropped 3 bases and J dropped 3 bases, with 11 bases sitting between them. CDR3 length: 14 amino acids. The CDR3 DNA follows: TGTGCCACCAGCAGGGACTGGAAGGACACTGAAGCTTTCTTT. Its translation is CATSRDWKDTEAFF.

CDR3 coding DNA: TGCAGCGTTGGGGAGGCTGAAAAACTGTTTTTT. Its translation is CSVGEAEKLFF. V and J are TRBV29-1 and TRBJ1-4; D call uncertain. This CDR3 has 11 amino acids. The germline V gene encodes CDR1 SQVTM and CDR2 ANQGSEA. Trimming stripped 4 bases from V and 7 bases from J, with 7 bases between.

The CDR3 bases are TGTGCCAGCAGCGTAACCGGGAACGAGCAGTACTTC. It codes for CASSVTGNEQYF. The V gene is TRBV9, the J gene TRBJ2-7; TRBD2 is a possible D gene (5 bases). There are 12 residues in the CDR3. Germline CDR1 and CDR2: SGDLS and YYNGEE. V was cut by 1 base and J by 5 bases, with 7 bases left in between.

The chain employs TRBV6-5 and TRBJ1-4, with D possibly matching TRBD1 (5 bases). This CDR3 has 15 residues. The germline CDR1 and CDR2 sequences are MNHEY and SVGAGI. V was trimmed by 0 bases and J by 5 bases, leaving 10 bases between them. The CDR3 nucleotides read TGTGCCAGCAGTTACTCGGGGCGTGGGAATGAAAAACTGTTTTTT. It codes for CASSYSGRGNEKLFF.

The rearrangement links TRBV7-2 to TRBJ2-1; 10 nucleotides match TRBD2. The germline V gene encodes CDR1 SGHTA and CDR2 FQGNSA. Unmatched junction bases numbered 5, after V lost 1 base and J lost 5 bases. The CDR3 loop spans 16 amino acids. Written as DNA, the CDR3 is TGTGCCAGCAGCTTAGAGAGCGGGAGGGGGAACAATGAGCAGTTCTTC. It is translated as CASSLESGRGNNEQFF.

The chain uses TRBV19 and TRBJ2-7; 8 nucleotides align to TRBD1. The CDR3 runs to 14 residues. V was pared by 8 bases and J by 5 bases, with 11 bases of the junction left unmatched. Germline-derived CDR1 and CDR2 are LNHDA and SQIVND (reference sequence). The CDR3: CASGRTGTLDEQYF. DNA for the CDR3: TGTGCCAGTGGCCGGACAGGGACTTTGGACGAGCAGTACTTC. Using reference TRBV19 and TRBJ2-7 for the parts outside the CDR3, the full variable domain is DGGITQSPKYLFRKEGQNVTLSCEQNLNHDAMYWYRQDPGQGLRLIYYSQIVNDFQKGDIAEGYSVSREKKESFPLTVTSAQKNPTAFYLCASGRTGTLDEQYFGPGTRLTVT.

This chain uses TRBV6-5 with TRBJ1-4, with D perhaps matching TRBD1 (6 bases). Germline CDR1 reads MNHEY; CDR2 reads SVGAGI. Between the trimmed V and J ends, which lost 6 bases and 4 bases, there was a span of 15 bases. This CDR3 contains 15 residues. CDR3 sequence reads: CASSEGVGHNEKLFF. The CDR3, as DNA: TGTGCCAGCAGCGAGGGGGTTGGTCATAATGAAAAACTGTTTTTT.

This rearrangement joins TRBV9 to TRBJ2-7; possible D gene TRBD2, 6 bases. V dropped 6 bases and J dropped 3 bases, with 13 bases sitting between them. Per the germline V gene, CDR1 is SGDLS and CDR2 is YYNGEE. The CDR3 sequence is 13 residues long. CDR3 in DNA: TGTGCCAGCAACGAAGGAGGGTACTACGAGCAGTACTTC. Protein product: CASNEGGYYEQYF.

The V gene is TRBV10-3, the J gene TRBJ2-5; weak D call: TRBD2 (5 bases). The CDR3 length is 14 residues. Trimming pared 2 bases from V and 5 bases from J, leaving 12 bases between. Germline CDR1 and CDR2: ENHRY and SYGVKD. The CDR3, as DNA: TGTGCCATCAGTGAGCCCCCGGGCGGGGAGACCCAGTACTTC. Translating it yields CAISEPPGGETQYF.

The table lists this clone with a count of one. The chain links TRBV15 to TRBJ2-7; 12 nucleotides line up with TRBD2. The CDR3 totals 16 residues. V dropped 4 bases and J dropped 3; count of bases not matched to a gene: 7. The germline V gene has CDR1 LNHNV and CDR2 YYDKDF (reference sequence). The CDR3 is CATSITTSGRLYEQYF. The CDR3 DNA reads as TGTGCCACCAGCATAACAACTAGCGGGAGGCTCTACGAGCAGTACTTC.

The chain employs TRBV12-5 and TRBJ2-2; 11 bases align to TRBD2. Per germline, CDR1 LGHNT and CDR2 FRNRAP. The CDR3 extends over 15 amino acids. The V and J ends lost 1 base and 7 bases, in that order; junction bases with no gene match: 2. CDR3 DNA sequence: TGTGCTAGTGGTTTGGCGACTAGCGGGATCGGGGAGCTGTTTTTT. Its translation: CASGLATSGIGELFF.

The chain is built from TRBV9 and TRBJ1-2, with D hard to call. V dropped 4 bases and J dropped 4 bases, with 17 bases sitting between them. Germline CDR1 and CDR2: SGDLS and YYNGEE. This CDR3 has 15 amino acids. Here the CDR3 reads CASSREEGLAYGYTF. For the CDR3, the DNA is TGTGCCAGCAGCCGGGAGGAAGGGTTGGCCTATGGCTACACCTTC.

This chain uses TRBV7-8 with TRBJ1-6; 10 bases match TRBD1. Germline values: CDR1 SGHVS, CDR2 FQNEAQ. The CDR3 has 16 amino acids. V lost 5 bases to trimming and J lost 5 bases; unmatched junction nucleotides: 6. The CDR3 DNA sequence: TGTGCCAGCAGCCCCAGGGACAGGGGCAATAATTCACCCCTCCACTTT. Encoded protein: CASSPRDRGNNSPLHF.

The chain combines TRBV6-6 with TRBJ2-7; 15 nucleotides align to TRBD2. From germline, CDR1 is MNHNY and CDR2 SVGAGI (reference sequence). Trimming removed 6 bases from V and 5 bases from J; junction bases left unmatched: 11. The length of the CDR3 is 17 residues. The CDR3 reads CASRRTGTSGRNNEQYF. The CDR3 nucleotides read TGTGCCAGCAGGCGAACCGGGACTAGCGGGAGGAATAACGAGCAGTACTTC.

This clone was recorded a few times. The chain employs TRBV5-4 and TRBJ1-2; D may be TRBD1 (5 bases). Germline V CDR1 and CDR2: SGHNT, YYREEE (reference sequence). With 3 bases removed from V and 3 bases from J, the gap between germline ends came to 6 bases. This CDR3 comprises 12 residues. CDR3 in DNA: TGTGCCAGCAGCTCGACAGACTATGGCTACACCTTC. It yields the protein CASSSTDYGYTF.

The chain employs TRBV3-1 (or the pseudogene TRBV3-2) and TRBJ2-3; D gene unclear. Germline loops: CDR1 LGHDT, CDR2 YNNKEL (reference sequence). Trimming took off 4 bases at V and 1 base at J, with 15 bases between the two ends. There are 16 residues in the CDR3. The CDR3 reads CASSRLPGGGTDTQYF. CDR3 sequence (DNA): TGTGCCAGCAGCCGGCTCCCCGGCGGAGGCACAGATACGCAGTATTTT.

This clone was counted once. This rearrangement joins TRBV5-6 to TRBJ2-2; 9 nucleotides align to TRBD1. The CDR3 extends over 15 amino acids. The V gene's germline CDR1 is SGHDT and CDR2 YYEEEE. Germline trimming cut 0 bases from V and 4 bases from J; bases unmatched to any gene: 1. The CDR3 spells CASSLETGGTGELFF. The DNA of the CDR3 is TGTGCCAGCAGCTTGGAGACAGGGGGCACCGGGGAGCTGTTTTTT.

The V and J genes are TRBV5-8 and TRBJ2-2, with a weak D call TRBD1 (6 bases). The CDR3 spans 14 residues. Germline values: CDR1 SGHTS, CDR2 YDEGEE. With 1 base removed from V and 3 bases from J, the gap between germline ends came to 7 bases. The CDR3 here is CASSLRTDTGELFF. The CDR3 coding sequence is TGTGCCAGCAGCTTGCGGACAGACACCGGGGAGCTGTTTTTT.

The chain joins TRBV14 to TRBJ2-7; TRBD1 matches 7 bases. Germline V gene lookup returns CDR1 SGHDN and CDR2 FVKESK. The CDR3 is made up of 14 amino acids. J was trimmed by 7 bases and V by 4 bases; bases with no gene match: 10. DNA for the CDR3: TGTGCCAGCAGCCCCCGGGACAGAAGTCTTGAGCAGTACTTC. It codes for CASSPRDRSLEQYF.

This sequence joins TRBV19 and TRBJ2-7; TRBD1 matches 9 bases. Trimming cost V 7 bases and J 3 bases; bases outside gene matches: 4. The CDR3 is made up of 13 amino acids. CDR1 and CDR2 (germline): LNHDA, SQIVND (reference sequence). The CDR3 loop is CASTRGQGYEQYF. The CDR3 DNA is TGTGCCAGTACTCGGGGACAGGGCTACGAGCAGTACTTC.

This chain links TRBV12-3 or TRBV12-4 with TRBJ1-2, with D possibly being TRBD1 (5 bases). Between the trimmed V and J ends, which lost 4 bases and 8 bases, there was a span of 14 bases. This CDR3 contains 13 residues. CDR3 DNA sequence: TGTGCCAGCAGTTGGGACTCGGAGGAAGGCTACACCTTC. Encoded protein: CASSWDSEEGYTF.

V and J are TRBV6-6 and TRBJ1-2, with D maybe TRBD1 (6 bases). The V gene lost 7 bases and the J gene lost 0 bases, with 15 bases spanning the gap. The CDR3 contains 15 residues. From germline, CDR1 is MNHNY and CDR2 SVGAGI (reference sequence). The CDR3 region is CASTPGGAANYGYTF. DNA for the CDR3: TGTGCCAGCACCCCGGGGGGGGCCGCTAACTATGGCTACACCTTC.

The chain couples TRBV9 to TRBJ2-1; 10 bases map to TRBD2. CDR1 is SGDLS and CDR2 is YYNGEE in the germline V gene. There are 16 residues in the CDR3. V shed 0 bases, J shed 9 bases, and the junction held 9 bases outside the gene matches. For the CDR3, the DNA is TGTGCCAGCAGCGTAGTGGGAGCGGGAGGGAGAGGTGAGCAGTTCTTC. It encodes CASSVVGAGGRGEQFF.

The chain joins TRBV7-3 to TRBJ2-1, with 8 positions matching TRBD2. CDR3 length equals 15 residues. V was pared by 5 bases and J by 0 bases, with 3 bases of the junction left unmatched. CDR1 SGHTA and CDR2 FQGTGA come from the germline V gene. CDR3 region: CASSLSGNSYNEQFF. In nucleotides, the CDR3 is TGTGCCAGCAGCCTTAGCGGGAACTCCTACAATGAGCAGTTCTTC.